Each of the 20 T cell receptor beta chains below was sequenced from the same sample in a study of T cells expressing NK-cell markers. TCRdb reprocessed the 5' RACE reads and reports one entry per CDR3 protein, with no DNA. Reported are 300,000 to 500,000 distinct CDR3 sequences; the ten largest clones contain about 11%. Sample: blood T cells: a sorted CD56 or NKG2C T cell subset, CD4+ or CD8+ T cells, or bulk PBMC T cells (not recorded which). The receptor set was obtained from a woman in her 50s in good health.

V usage is TRBV7-9 and J usage is TRBJ2-5; TCRdb's D gene call, TRBD2, goes unchecked for lack of DNA. In germline, CDR1 is SEHNR, CDR2 FQNEAQ (reference sequence). This CDR3 has 14 amino acids. The CDR3 spells CASSLNSGQETQYF.

The rearrangement joins TRBV5-1 to TRBJ2-1; absent DNA, TCRdb's TRBD2 call cannot be checked. CDR3 size: 13 residues. Germline CDR1 reads SGHRS; CDR2 reads YFSETQ. This CDR3 is CASRPGGFDEQFF.

The chain links TRBV7-9 to TRBJ1-6. The CDR3 extends over 12 amino acids. Per the germline V gene, CDR1 is SEHNR and CDR2 is FQNEAQ (reference sequence). CDR3 protein: CASSLGQTALHF.

The rearrangement joins TRBV5-1 to TRBJ2-5; the D gene TCRdb calls, TRBD2, cannot be checked with no DNA. Germline CDR1 SGHRS, CDR2 YFSETQ. The CDR3 has 15 residues. CDR3: CASKGQLALGETQYF.

V usage is TRBV5-8 and J usage is TRBJ2-1; checking the TCRdb D call of TRBD2 is not possible without DNA. Germline loops: CDR1 SGHTS, CDR2 YDEGEE. The CDR3 length is 19 residues. The CDR3: CASSSPGLAGGSSYNEQFF.

The chain links TRBV7-9 to TRBJ1-1; absent DNA, TCRdb's TRBD1 call cannot be checked. The germline V gene has CDR1 SEHNR and CDR2 FQNEAQ (reference sequence). The CDR3 runs 13 residues. The CDR3 sequence is CASSPRWDQEAFF.

This rearrangement joins TRBV6-5 to TRBJ1-2. CDR3 size: 13 residues. The germline V gene has CDR1 MNHEY and CDR2 SVGAGI. The CDR3 protein is CASSYPNFYGYTF.

V and J are TRBV4-1 and TRBJ2-7; checking the TCRdb D call of TRBD1 is not possible without DNA. Germline V lookup: CDR1 MGHRA, CDR2 YSYEKL. CDR3 length: 14 amino acids. CDR3 sequence: CASSRQRGGDEQYF.

The rearrangement joins TRBV12-3 or TRBV12-4 to TRBJ2-1; TCRdb picks TRBD2, but there is no DNA to check that call. The CDR3 contains 15 residues. CDR3 amino acids: CASRVAGGGYNEQFF.

CDR3 sequence: CASNDVNTEAFF. The V call is TRBV3-1, the J call TRBJ1-1. Germline V CDR1 and CDR2: LGHDT, YNNKEL (reference sequence). This CDR3 has 12 residues.

This sequence joins TRBV5-1 and TRBJ2-2; TCRdb gives TRBD2 as the D gene, but with no DNA this cannot be confirmed. CDR3 length: 15 residues. Germline loops: CDR1 SGHRS, CDR2 YFSETQ. This CDR3 is CASREGATNTGELFF.

The rearrangement joins TRBV11-2 to TRBJ2-5. The CDR3 has 14 residues. CDR1 and CDR2 from the germline V gene are SGHAT and FQNNGV. The CDR3 loop reads CASSLDDQEETQYF.

The rearrangement links TRBV2 to TRBJ2-6; there is no DNA to check the TCRdb D call of TRBD1. CDR3 length: 16 residues. The germline V gene encodes CDR1 SNHLY and CDR2 FYNNEI. CDR3 sequence reads: CASSLDLFSGANVLTF.

The chain carries TRBV5-1 and TRBJ1-1; TCRdb names TRBD1, which stays unverified in the absence of DNA. Per germline, CDR1 SGHRS and CDR2 YFSETQ. The CDR3 is 13 residues long. The CDR3 sequence: CASSLTGHTEAFF.

CDR3: CASSPETEHGETQYF. The V gene is TRBV3-1, the J gene TRBJ2-5; absent DNA, TCRdb's TRBD1 call cannot be checked. The CDR3 extends over 15 amino acids. The germline gives CDR1 LGHDT, CDR2 YNNKEL (reference sequence).

The chain links TRBV4-1 to TRBJ2-2; TCRdb reports TRBD2, a call that lacks DNA to check it against. The CDR3 has 17 residues. CDR1 and CDR2 (germline): MGHRA, YSYEKL. The CDR3 sequence: CASSQDFGTSATGELFF.

The rearrangement joins TRBV5-6 to TRBJ2-5; no DNA is available, so the TRBD1 call from TCRdb remains unchecked. The germline CDR1 and CDR2 sequences are SGHDT and YYEEEE. This CDR3 is 14 amino acids long. The CDR3 sequence is CASRLQGDQETQYF.

The rearrangement joins TRBV5-1 to TRBJ2-4; there is no DNA to check the TCRdb D call of TRBD2. The CDR3 spans 16 residues. Germline assignment: CDR1 SGHRS and CDR2 YFSETQ. CDR3 residues: CASSLPGAGVGNIQYF.

The rearrangement uses TRBV2 and TRBJ2-5; TCRdb proposes TRBD2, but this gene call is untestable without DNA. The CDR3 spans 18 residues. The germline gives CDR1 SNHLY, CDR2 FYNNEI. CDR3 loop: CASSEARLAGNVAETQYF.

The V gene is TRBV5-6, the J gene TRBJ2-2; the TRBD1 assignment by TCRdb is unverifiable without DNA. CDR1 SGHDT and CDR2 YYEEEE come from the germline V gene. The CDR3 loop spans 14 amino acids. CDR3 region: CASSRLWGSGELFF.